The rows below give T cell receptor beta chains drawn from one sample of a study of T-cell reconstitution after alpha-beta-depleted transplantation in children. TCRdb called the PCR reads again in MiXCR, with one record for every CDR3 protein. The sample has about 500,000 distinct CDR3 sequences, about 33% seen once. The specimen comprised PBMCs from the stem cell graft donor, sampled from the stem cell graft. Receptor source: a human donor who donated a stem cell graft to a child with aplastic anemia. The CDR3 runs from the conserved cysteine through the conserved F or W. D genes are given only for firm matches. Clone size, where shown, is once, few, many, or a class for clones that have expanded.

D	V	J	size	CDR3	DNA
NA	TRBV7-2	TRBJ1-5	few	CASSLAMSGTQPQHF	TGTGCCAGCAGCTTAGCGATGTCAGGGACTCAGCCCCAGCATTTT
NA	TRBV27	TRBJ1-6	NA	CASSLYISRNSPLHF	TGTGCCAGCAGTTTATACATTTCGAGAAATTCACCCCTCCACTTT
NA	TRBV7-2	TRBJ2-7	once	CASSLVSQTVREQYF	TGTGCCAGCAGCTTAGTGAGCCAGACGGTTAGAGAGCAGTACTTC
TRBD1	TRBV4-3	TRBJ1-1	NA	CASSQDLDFWTGRTEAFF	TGCGCCAGCAGCCAAGATTTAGATTTTTGGACAGGGCGCACTGAAGCTTTCTTT
TRBD2	TRBV4-3	TRBJ2-2	NA	CASSQDRLAGGGELFF	TGCGCCAGCAGCCAAGATAGACTAGCGGGAGGCGGGGAGCTGTTTTTT
TRBD1	TRBV6-1	TRBJ1-2	NA	CASSEWTGDGYTF	TGTGCCAGCAGTGAATGGACAGGGGATGGCTACACCTTC
NA	TRBV29-1	TRBJ1-5	NA	CSVSLGTASNQPQHF	TGCAGCGTGTCTTTAGGGACGGCTAGCAATCAGCCCCAGCATTTT
NA	TRBV7-9	TRBJ1-5	few	CASSSMPPGAGNQPQHF	TGTGCCAGCAGCTCCATGCCCCCAGGGGCCGGCAATCAGCCCCAGCATTTT
TRBD1	TRBV6-1	TRBJ1-5	NA	CASSAGTGAPRRNQPQHF	TGTGCCAGCAGTGCTGGGACAGGGGCCCCAAGGCGCAATCAGCCCCAGCATTTT
TRBD1	TRBV18	TRBJ1-2	NA	CASSATGADRRGYTF	TGTGCCAGCTCAGCGACAGGGGCCGACCGTCGGGGCTACACCTTC
NA	TRBV12-3/TRBV12-4	TRBJ2-2	NA	CASRAQGSVTGELFF	TGTGCCAGCAGGGCCCAGGGGTCCGTCACCGGGGAGCTGTTTTTT
NA	TRBV6-1	TRBJ1-1	NA	CASSGGQILRGEAFF	TGTGCCAGCAGTGGCGGGCAGATTTTGAGGGGTGAAGCTTTCTTT
TRBD1	TRBV7-6	TRBJ2-1	few	CASSLGTGGVAEQFF	TGTGCCAGCAGCCTGGGGACAGGGGGGGTCGCGGAGCAGTTCTTC
NA	TRBV7-2	TRBJ2-3	NA	CASTLLERRTSTDTQYF	TGTGCCAGCACCCTTTTGGAGCGGAGGACTAGCACAGATACGCAGTATTTT
TRBD2	TRBV30	TRBJ2-1	once	CAWKGGGLAGYRSYNEQFF	TGTGCCTGGAAGGGAGGGGGACTAGCGGGATACCGCTCTTACAATGAGCAGTTCTTC
NA	TRBV5-1	TRBJ2-2	NA	CASSVTAANTGELFF	TGCGCCAGCAGCGTGACGGCGGCGAACACCGGGGAGCTGTTTTTT
NA	TRBV29-1	TRBJ2-5	NA	CSVETGRVAEQETQYF	TGCAGCGTTGAAACCGGTAGAGTAGCGGAACAAGAGACCCAGTACTTC
TRBD2	TRBV19	TRBJ2-1	NA	CASSIGRDSSEQFF	TGTGCCAGTAGTATCGGGAGGGACTCGAGTGAGCAGTTCTTC
NA	TRBV9	TRBJ2-1	NA	CASSPGDLHEQFF	TGTGCCAGCAGCCCCGGGGATCTGCATGAGCAGTTCTTC
TRBD1	TRBV2	TRBJ2-7	NA	CASRSKTGDYEQYF	TGTGCCAGCAGGTCAAAGACAGGGGACTACGAGCAGTACTTC
NA	TRBV30	TRBJ2-2	few	CACQPGTGELFF	TGTGCCTGTCAACCGGGGACCGGGGAGCTGTTTTTT
NA	TRBV5-1	TRBJ1-2	few	CASGVQGRDGYTF	TGCGCCAGCGGTGTCCAGGGGAGAGATGGCTACACCTTC
NA	TRBV7-9	TRBJ2-1	NA	CASSPPGDAPNEQFF	TGTGCCAGCAGTCCCCCAGGGGACGCCCCCAATGAGCAGTTCTTC
NA	TRBV5-1	TRBJ2-3	few	CASSGGTLYGDTQYF	TGCGCCAGCAGCGGCGGGACCTTATATGGGGATACGCAGTATTTT
NA	TRBV20-1	TRBJ2-1	NA	CSAPDRRNEQFF	TGCAGTGCTCCGGACCGGAGAAATGAGCAGTTCTTC
NA	TRBV7-2	TRBJ2-5	NA	CASSPSGAGETQYF	TGTGCCAGCAGCCCTTCGGGAGCTGGAGAGACCCAGTACTTC
TRBD1	TRBV12-3/TRBV12-4	TRBJ2-2	few	CASSSLGRTGENTGELFF	TGTGCCAGCAGTTCCCTTGGGCGGACAGGGGAGAACACCGGGGAGCTGTTTTTT
NA	TRBV4-3	TRBJ2-1	few	CASSPGPGGLSSYNEQFF	TGCGCCAGCAGCCCTGGGCCTGGCGGACTTAGCTCCTACAATGAGCAGTTCTTC
TRBD1	TRBV30	TRBJ2-2	few	CAWSGQGFGELFF	TGTGCCTGGAGTGGACAGGGGTTCGGGGAGCTGTTTTTT
NA	TRBV4-2	TRBJ1-1	once	CASSQDDGLSYTEAFF	TGTGCCAGCAGCCAAGACGACGGATTATCGTACACTGAAGCTTTCTTT
TRBD2	TRBV20-1	TRBJ2-7	NA	CSARRREGGANYEQYF	TGCAGTGCTAGAAGGCGGGAGGGAGGGGCCAACTACGAGCAGTACTTC
NA	TRBV20-1	TRBJ1-1	few	CSARDKWARRSEAFF	TGCAGTGCTAGAGATAAGTGGGCTCGGAGATCTGAAGCTTTCTTT
NA	TRBV12-5	TRBJ1-1	NA	CASGLAGLTMNTEAFF	TGTGCTAGTGGTTTGGCGGGACTCACGATGAACACTGAAGCTTTCTTT
NA	TRBV10-3	TRBJ2-5	NA	CAAARQTEETQYF	TGTGCCGCCGCCCGGCAGACGGAAGAGACCCAGTACTTC
NA	TRBV7-9	TRBJ1-1	few	CASSYQGQNTEAFF	TGTGCCAGCAGCTACCAGGGACAGAACACTGAAGCTTTCTTT
TRBD1	TRBV20-1	TRBJ2-2	NA	CSAREKGQGAYGELFF	TGCAGTGCTAGAGAGAAGGGACAGGGGGCTTACGGGGAGCTGTTTTTT
TRBD2	TRBV19	TRBJ2-1	NA	CASSILSASGRDNEQFF	TGTGCCAGTAGTATTCTTAGTGCGAGCGGGAGAGACAATGAGCAGTTCTTC
TRBD2	TRBV20-1	TRBJ2-3	NA	CSAVRTSGETQYF	TGCAGTGCTGTACGGACTAGCGGGGAAACGCAGTATTTT
TRBD1	TRBV6-5	TRBJ1-1	NA	CASSYDDRGNTEAFF	TGTGCCAGCAGTTACGACGACAGGGGGAACACTGAAGCTTTCTTT